The clone carrying this T cell receptor (beta chain) was counted many times. The antigen is undetermined. The CDR3 sequence is 17 residues long. Germline V gives CDR1 LNHNV, CDR2 YYDKDF (reference sequence). V was pared by 5 bases and J by 1 base, with 18 bases between. These data come from a study of T-cell reconstitution after alpha-beta-depleted transplantation in children. TCRbeta library construction was performed incorporating unique molecular identifiers. TCRdb reanalysed the PCR reads using MiXCR and keeps one entry per CDR3 protein. Here the sample spans about 1,000,000 distinct CDR3 sequences, around 30% being singletons. Study observations and caveats: There were reportedly several hundred expanded graft clones from which alpha-beta T cells came about two months after transplant. T-cell counts and diversity at one year following transplant were attributed mainly to newly produced T cells. Several patients had high TCRbeta diversity at day 60; it came from surviving recipient T cells and thymic progenitors.

The genes are TRBV15 and TRBJ2-4; a weak D match, TRBD1 (5 bases). This clonotype was sampled from a boy younger than two who had a stem cell transplant for SCID, so the T cells may come from the graft donor. The starting material was PBMCs, mostly from graft donor cells, obtained 360 days after TCRalphabeta/CD19-depleted stem cell transplant. The CDR3 loop reads CATSPDLVQAAKNIQYF. CDR3 in DNA: TGTGCCACCAGCCCGGACCTGGTACAGGCGGCCAAAAACATTCAGTACTTC.